A selection of T cell receptor beta chains follows, all from one sample in a study of cytomegalovirus exposure and HLA in healthy donors. The repertoire was sequenced with immunoSEQ multiplex PCR; TCRdb's copy has only in-frame clones and lacks some. The table includes some 160,000 clones, about 75% detected once. Sequencing used PBMCs. These receptors all come from a man between 60 and 75 years old in good health and CMV-seronegative. CDR3s include the opening cysteine and the closing phenylalanine or tryptophan. Fields, in order: D gene, clone size, V gene, J gene, CDR3 DNA, CDR3 protein. The D gene is left open where the match is weak. The size field is filled for only some rows; it gives once, few, many or a size class.

TRBD2	NA	TRBV9	TRBJ2-7	TGTGCCAGCAGCGTCAGTAGCGGGAGCCCGGGCGAGCAGTACTTC	CASSVSSGSPGEQYF
NA	NA	TRBV28	TRBJ1-4	TGTGCCAGCAGTGTTATGCTCCCAGAGGAACTGTTTTTT	CASSVMLPEELFF
NA	NA	TRBV5-1	TRBJ2-7	TGCGCCAGCAGCTCCGCCGGGACTTACTCCTACGAGCAGTACTTC	CASSSAGTYSYEQYF
TRBD1	NA	TRBV5-1	TRBJ2-7	TGCGCCACCAGGACAGGGCCCGCCTCCCCTACCTACGAGCAGTACTTC	CATRTGPASPTYEQYF
TRBD1	NA	TRBV27	TRBJ1-2	TGTGCCAGCAGTTTACGGAGGGACAGGGAAGAGTACACCTTC	CASSLRRDREEYTF
TRBD2	NA	TRBV29-1	TRBJ2-1	TGCAGCGTTGGGGGACTAGCGGGAGTTAGCTCCTACAATGAGCAGTTCTTC	CSVGGLAGVSSYNEQFF
TRBD2	NA	TRBV6-4	TRBJ2-1	TGTGCCAGCAGTCCCGTTAGACTAGCTCCTGGTGAGCAGTTCTTC	CASSPVRLAPGEQFF
NA	few	TRBV5-6	TRBJ1-4	TGTGCCAGCAGCTTACAGGGTACGGAAAAACTGTTTTTT	CASSLQGTEKLFF
TRBD1	NA	TRBV28	TRBJ1-4	TGTGCCAGCAGTTTACCGGACAGGGGCGCTAATGAAAAACTGTTTTTT	CASSLPDRGANEKLFF
NA	NA	TRBV28	TRBJ2-7	TGTGCCAGCAGTTTAGGAGGCGGCGGAACTTCCTACGAGCAGTACTTC	CASSLGGGGTSYEQYF
NA	few	TRBV7-3	TRBJ2-3	TGTGCCAGCAGCTTAGGGGGCGAGGATACGCAGTATTTT	CASSLGGEDTQYF
TRBD1	NA	TRBV15	TRBJ1-2	TGTGCCACCAGCAGAGACCACTCGGGACAGGGAGGCGGCTACACCTTC	CATSRDHSGQGGGYTF
NA	NA	TRBV6-5	TRBJ1-1	TGTGCCAGCAGTTACGGAGGGGACACTGAAGCTTTCTTT	CASSYGGDTEAFF
NA	NA	TRBV9	TRBJ2-7	TGTGCCAGCAGCGTAGACAGGGTTGATCCCCAGTACTTC	CASSVDRVDPQYF
NA	NA	TRBV4-1	TRBJ1-1	TGCGCCAGCACCTGGGGGGGCTCGTCGACTGAAGCTTTCTTT	CASTWGGSSTEAFF
TRBD1	NA	TRBV5-4	TRBJ1-4	TGTGCCAGCAGCGGGCCGGGACAGGGTTATAATGAAAAACTGTTTTTT	CASSGPGQGYNEKLFF
NA	once	TRBV5-4	TRBJ1-2	TGTGCCAGCAGCTTGTCTCCCGGACAGTCCCCCGACGGAAGATATGGCTACACCTTC	CASSLSPGQSPDGRYGYTF